The next 10 T cell receptor beta chains were all read from a single sample in a study of cytomegalovirus exposure and HLA in healthy donors. Libraries were prepared by immunoSEQ multiplex PCR; TCRdb keeps only in-frame clonotypes and omits some of them. Among some 99,000 clones listed, about nine tenths were seen once. Sequenced input: PBMCs. The receptors were gathered from a woman between 18 and 29 years old in good health and CMV-seronegative.

This chain links TRBV11-1 with TRBJ2-7; TRBD1 matches at 7 bases. This CDR3 is 14 amino acids long. Trimming at V came to 4 bases and at J to 3 bases, leaving 6 bases not matched to a gene. The germline V gene encodes CDR1 SGHAT and CDR2 FQDESV (reference sequence). This chain's CDR3 is CASSYRDRNYEQYF. The CDR3 DNA sequence: TGTGCCAGCAGCTACCGGGACAGAAACTACGAGCAGTACTTC.

This clone was recorded only once. The chain is built from TRBV18 and TRBJ2-1; D is possibly TRBD1 (5 bases). Trimming pared 0 bases from V and 15 bases from J, leaving 15 bases between. The V gene's germline CDR1 is KGHSH and CDR2 LQKENI. CDR3 length: 13 amino acids. The CDR3 is CASSPPEQAESFF. In DNA, the CDR3 is TGTGCCAGCTCACCACCGGAACAGGCCGAATCGTTCTTC.

V usage is TRBV11-3 and J usage is TRBJ2-1; maybe TRBD2 (7 bases). The CDR3 runs 13 residues. Germline V gene lookup returns CDR1 SGHNT and CDR2 YENEEA. V dropped 8 bases and J dropped 7 bases, with 15 bases sitting between them. DNA for the CDR3: TGTGCCAGCGCGGAAGGGGGGGCAAATGAGCAGTTCTTC. Translation: CASAEGGANEQFF.

The chain has TRBV20-1 and TRBJ2-3; D is uncertain. V dropped 6 bases and J dropped 4 bases, with 8 bases sitting between them. CDR3 length equals 11 residues. Germline values: CDR1 DFQATT, CDR2 SNEGSKA (reference sequence). DNA of the CDR3: TGCAGTGCATACCGCGCAGATACGCAGTATTTT. This encodes CSAYRADTQYF.

The chain couples TRBV7-2 to TRBJ1-3, with D perhaps matching TRBD1 (5 bases). The CDR3 contains 13 residues. CDR1 is SGHTA and CDR2 is FQGNSA in the germline V gene. V was pared by 3 bases and J by 8 bases, with 11 bases between. This CDR3 is CASSFGGVDTIYF. The CDR3, as DNA: TGTGCCAGCAGCTTCGGGGGGGTCGACACCATATATTTT.

The chain uses TRBV10-3 and TRBJ1-1; possible D gene TRBD1, 5 bases. This CDR3 has 14 amino acids. Trimming cost V 3 bases and J 0 bases, with 8 bases left between them. Germline V gene sequence: CDR1 ENHRY, CDR2 SYGVKD. The CDR3: CAISDPGMNTEAFF. The CDR3 coding sequence is TGTGCCATCAGTGATCCAGGGATGAACACTGAAGCTTTCTTT.

The chain couples TRBV5-6 to TRBJ2-1; 7 bases are a match to TRBD1. Germline CDR1 SGHDT, CDR2 YYEEEE. J gave up 6 bases and V 2 bases, and 2 bases lay outside the gene matches. The CDR3 is 13 amino acids. In DNA, the CDR3 is TGTGCCAGCAGCTTAAGGGGGCTCAATGAGCAGTTCTTC. It translates to CASSLRGLNEQFF.

The V gene is TRBV11-2, the J gene TRBJ2-6; D unclear. Germline V gene sequence: CDR1 SGHAT, CDR2 FQNNGV. The CDR3 has 14 residues. Trimming took 0 bases from V and 5 from J, leaving 5 bases between them. In DNA form, the CDR3 reads TGTGCCAGCAGCTTAGATCAAAGGGCCAACGTCCTGACTTTC. It translates to CASSLDQRANVLTF. Supplemented by reference TRBV11-2 and TRBJ2-6, the full variable domain reads EAGVAQSPRYKIIEKRQSVAFWCNPISGHATLYWYQQILGQGPKLLIQFQNNGVVDDSQLPKDRFSAERLKGVDSTLKIQPAKLEDSAVYLCASSLDQRANVLTFGAGSRLTVL.

The rearrangement uses TRBV7-3 and TRBJ2-2; 7 bases map to TRBD1. This CDR3 has 13 amino acids. Germline V lookup: CDR1 SGHTA, CDR2 FQGTGA. Trimming at V came to 6 bases and at J to 10 bases, leaving 8 bases not matched to a gene. Written as DNA, the CDR3 is TGTGCCAGCAGACCCACAGGGACAGAGGAGCTGTTTTTT. It encodes CASRPTGTEELFF.

The chain uses TRBV6-6 and TRBJ1-5, with D perhaps matching TRBD1 (6 bases). This CDR3 is built from 15 residues. Germline values: CDR1 MNHNY, CDR2 SVGAGI (reference sequence). V was trimmed by 6 bases and J by 0 bases, leaving 12 bases between them. The CDR3 nucleotides are TGTGCCAGCAGGTCTACAGGGAATAGCAATCAGCCCCAGCATTTT. It yields the protein CASRSTGNSNQPQHF.